Listed below are T cell receptor beta chains from one sample, sequenced in a study of CD8 T cells in Susac syndrome. Using its own MiXCR run on the immunoSEQ multiplex PCR reads, TCRdb lists one record per CDR3 protein. This sample has roughly 80,000 distinct CDR3 sequences, with roughly 94% found just once. The sample comprised CD8+ T cells from PBMCs. All receptors derive from a human donor with Susac syndrome. Both conserved end residues are part of each CDR3. A D gene is named only where the DNA matches it firmly. Clone size is not always given. Where it is, it says once, few, many or a class for expanded clones.

V gene: TRBV4-3
J gene: TRBJ2-2
D gene: .
clone size: .
CDR3 protein: CASSQDRLELFF
CDR3 DNA: TGCGCCAGCAGCCAAGACCGTCTGGAGCTGTTTTTT

V gene: TRBV7-7
J gene: TRBJ2-5
D gene: TRBD1
clone size: .
CDR3 protein: CASSYGTEQETQYF
CDR3 DNA: TGTGCCAGCAGCTATGGGACAGAACAAGAGACCCAGTACTTC

V gene: TRBV4-2
J gene: TRBJ2-1
D gene: .
clone size: .
CDR3 protein: CASSQAWGNEQFF
CDR3 DNA: TGTGCCAGCAGCCAAGCCTGGGGCAATGAGCAGTTCTTC

V gene: TRBV29-1
J gene: TRBJ2-7
D gene: TRBD1
clone size: .
CDR3 protein: CSVKGAASYEQYF
CDR3 DNA: TGCAGCGTTAAGGGGGCAGCCTCCTACGAGCAGTACTTC

V gene: TRBV20-1
J gene: TRBJ2-3
D gene: TRBD2
clone size: .
CDR3 protein: CSARPQRGKDTQYF
CDR3 DNA: TGCAGTGCTAGACCACAGCGGGGTAAAGATACGCAGTATTTT

V gene: TRBV25-1
J gene: TRBJ2-6
D gene: .
clone size: .
CDR3 protein: CASSEVGAGKRSGANVLTF
CDR3 DNA: TGTGCCAGCAGTGAAGTGGGTGCAGGGAAAAGATCTGGGGCCAACGTCCTGACTTTC

V gene: TRBV6-5
J gene: TRBJ2-3
D gene: TRBD2
clone size: .
CDR3 protein: CASSYSTSGGAIGDTQYF
CDR3 DNA: TGTGCCAGCAGTTACTCGACTAGCGGGGGGGCCATCGGAGATACGCAGTATTTT

V gene: TRBV9
J gene: TRBJ2-5
D gene: TRBD2
clone size: .
CDR3 protein: CASSAGLAEIETQYF
CDR3 DNA: TGTGCCAGCAGCGCGGGACTAGCGGAAATAGAGACCCAGTACTTC

V gene: TRBV20-1
J gene: TRBJ2-1
D gene: TRBD2
clone size: .
CDR3 protein: CSARTRGGTYNEQFF
CDR3 DNA: TGCAGTGCTAGAACTCGCGGGGGGACCTACAATGAGCAGTTCTTC

V gene: TRBV7-8
J gene: TRBJ2-1
D gene: TRBD2
clone size: .
CDR3 protein: CASSFSTSGGYNEQFF
CDR3 DNA: TGTGCCAGCAGCTTCTCAACTAGCGGCGGCTACAATGAGCAGTTCTTC

V gene: TRBV4-1
J gene: TRBJ1-1
D gene: .
clone size: .
CDR3 protein: CASSQEKDTEAFF
CDR3 DNA: TGCGCCAGCAGCCAAGAAAAGGACACTGAAGCTTTCTTT

V gene: TRBV29-1
J gene: TRBJ1-5
D gene: .
clone size: .
CDR3 protein: CSVAAGLNQPQHF
CDR3 DNA: TGCAGCGTTGCGGCAGGGCTCAATCAGCCCCAGCATTTT

V gene: TRBV12-3/TRBV12-4
J gene: TRBJ2-1
D gene: TRBD2
clone size: .
CDR3 protein: CASRIGLAGGEEQFF
CDR3 DNA: TGTGCCAGCAGAATCGGGCTAGCGGGGGGGGAGGAGCAGTTCTTC

V gene: TRBV27
J gene: TRBJ2-3
D gene: .
clone size: .
CDR3 protein: CSQAACSNSAQYF
CDR3 DNA: TGCTCTCAGGCTGCGTGCAGCAACAGTGCCCAGTATTTT

V gene: TRBV4-1
J gene: TRBJ1-4
D gene: .
clone size: .
CDR3 protein: CASSQTRGTQEKLFF
CDR3 DNA: TGCGCCAGCAGCCAGACCCGGGGGACGCAGGAAAAACTGTTTTTT

V gene: TRBV11-2
J gene: TRBJ2-3
D gene: .
clone size: .
CDR3 protein: CASSRITTSTDTQYF
CDR3 DNA: TGTGCCAGCAGCCGTATCACTACTAGCACAGATACGCAGTATTTT

V gene: TRBV4-3
J gene: TRBJ1-1
D gene: TRBD1
clone size: .
CDR3 protein: CASSRGQGSAEAFF
CDR3 DNA: TGCGCCAGCAGCCGAGGACAGGGGTCAGCTGAAGCTTTCTTT

V gene: TRBV9
J gene: TRBJ1-1
D gene: .
clone size: .
CDR3 protein: CASLPTEAFF
CDR3 DNA: TGTGCCAGCCTCCCCACTGAAGCTTTCTTT

V gene: TRBV5-1
J gene: TRBJ2-3
D gene: .
clone size: .
CDR3 protein: CASKWAGAGDTQYF
CDR3 DNA: TGCGCCAGCAAGTGGGCGGGGGCCGGGGATACGCAGTATTTT

V gene: TRBV20-1
J gene: TRBJ2-1
D gene: .
clone size: .
CDR3 protein: CSARPSGDNDQFF
CDR3 DNA: TGCAGTGCTAGACCCAGCGGGGACAATGATCAGTTCTTC

V gene: TRBV9
J gene: TRBJ2-5
D gene: .
clone size: .
CDR3 protein: CASSAGGSTETQYF
CDR3 DNA: TGTGCCAGCAGCGCCGGAGGGTCAACGGAGACCCAGTACTTC

V gene: TRBV27
J gene: TRBJ2-2
D gene: .
clone size: .
CDR3 protein: CASSLSWRNTGELFF
CDR3 DNA: TGTGCCAGCAGTTTATCGTGGCGGAACACCGGGGAGCTGTTTTTT

V gene: TRBV12-3/TRBV12-4
J gene: TRBJ2-2
D gene: TRBD1
clone size: few
CDR3 protein: CASRLRGQGRTGELFF
CDR3 DNA: TGTGCCAGCAGATTAAGGGGACAGGGTAGGACCGGGGAGCTGTTTTTT

V gene: TRBV12-3/TRBV12-4
J gene: TRBJ2-1
D gene: TRBD2
clone size: .
CDR3 protein: CASSLGLAGGREQFF
CDR3 DNA: TGTGCCAGCAGTTTGGGACTAGCGGGGGGGCGGGAGCAGTTCTTC

V gene: TRBV7-9
J gene: TRBJ2-7
D gene: .
clone size: .
CDR3 protein: CASSPPGTSYEQYF
CDR3 DNA: TGTGCCAGCAGCCCCCCCGGGACCTCCTACGAGCAGTACTTC

V gene: TRBV24-1
J gene: TRBJ2-5
D gene: .
clone size: .
CDR3 protein: CATSDLTDQYF
CDR3 DNA: TGTGCCACCAGTGATTTGACCGACCAGTACTTC

V gene: TRBV29-1
J gene: TRBJ1-1
D gene: TRBD1
clone size: once
CDR3 protein: CSVPGQGMNTEAFF
CDR3 DNA: TGCAGCGTCCCGGGACAGGGGATGAACACTGAAGCTTTCTTT

V gene: TRBV20-1
J gene: TRBJ2-7
D gene: TRBD2
clone size: .
CDR3 protein: CSARDSRTSFAYEQYF
CDR3 DNA: TGCAGTGCTAGAGATTCAAGGACTAGCTTTGCCTACGAGCAGTACTTC

V gene: TRBV5-5
J gene: TRBJ2-3
D gene: TRBD2
clone size: .
CDR3 protein: CASSLRASGAQDTQYF
CDR3 DNA: TGTGCCAGCAGCTTGAGGGCTAGCGGTGCACAAGATACGCAGTATTTT

V gene: TRBV29-1
J gene: TRBJ2-5
D gene: TRBD2
clone size: .
CDR3 protein: CSVEGVSGGLQETQYF
CDR3 DNA: TGCAGCGTTGAAGGGGTTAGCGGGGGGCTCCAAGAGACCCAGTACTTC

V gene: TRBV9
J gene: TRBJ2-1
D gene: TRBD2
clone size: .
CDR3 protein: CASSTQRGFPNEQFF
CDR3 DNA: TGTGCCAGCAGCACCCAGCGGGGGTTCCCCAATGAGCAGTTCTTC

V gene: TRBV2
J gene: TRBJ2-2
D gene: .
clone size: .
CDR3 protein: CASNREAGELFF
CDR3 DNA: TGTGCCAGCAACAGGGAGGCCGGGGAGCTGTTTTTT

V gene: TRBV5-1
J gene: TRBJ2-7
D gene: .
clone size: .
CDR3 protein: CASSPWGNYEQYF
CDR3 DNA: TGCGCCAGCAGCCCCTGGGGAAACTACGAGCAGTACTTC

V gene: TRBV7-2
J gene: TRBJ2-7
D gene: TRBD1
clone size: .
CDR3 protein: CASSLRGQGTGYEQYF
CDR3 DNA: TGTGCCAGCAGCTTAAGGGGACAGGGCACTGGGTACGAGCAGTACTTC

V gene: TRBV4-1
J gene: TRBJ2-3
D gene: TRBD1
clone size: few
CDR3 protein: CASSHTRGPTGDSTDTQYF
CDR3 DNA: TGCGCCAGCAGCCACACCAGGGGACCGACAGGGGATAGCACAGATACGCAGTATTTT

V gene: TRBV7-9
J gene: TRBJ2-6
D gene: .
clone size: .
CDR3 protein: CATSGANVLTF
CDR3 DNA: TGTGCCACCTCTGGGGCCAACGTCCTGACTTTC

V gene: TRBV7-3
J gene: TRBJ1-2
D gene: .
clone size: .
CDR3 protein: CASSPNTGYGYTF
CDR3 DNA: TGTGCCAGCAGCCCCAACACAGGGTATGGCTACACCTTC

V gene: TRBV7-8
J gene: TRBJ2-6
D gene: TRBD1
clone size: .
CDR3 protein: CASSTGDRGRSGANVLTF
CDR3 DNA: TGTGCCAGCAGCACGGGGGACAGGGGTCGCTCTGGGGCCAACGTCCTGACTTTC

V gene: TRBV2
J gene: TRBJ2-1
D gene: .
clone size: .
CDR3 protein: CASSEGSGQFF
CDR3 DNA: TGTGCCAGCAGTGAAGGTTCGGGGCAGTTCTTC

V gene: TRBV29-1
J gene: TRBJ2-7
D gene: .
clone size: .
CDR3 protein: CSVEGRGYEQYF
CDR3 DNA: TGCAGCGTTGAGGGACGGGGCTACGAGCAGTACTTC

V gene: TRBV5-1
J gene: TRBJ1-6
D gene: .
clone size: .
CDR3 protein: CASSLVLLQGEDSPLHF
CDR3 DNA: TGCGCCAGCAGCTTGGTGCTTCTACAGGGTGAGGATTCACCCCTCCACTTT

V gene: TRBV5-4
J gene: TRBJ2-3
D gene: .
clone size: .
CDR3 protein: CASSSGEDTQYF
CDR3 DNA: TGTGCCAGCAGCTCGGGGGAAGATACGCAGTATTTT

V gene: TRBV5-1
J gene: TRBJ1-1
D gene: .
clone size: .
CDR3 protein: CASTTEGLTEAFF
CDR3 DNA: TGCGCCAGCACCACGGAGGGGTTAACTGAAGCTTTCTTT

V gene: TRBV6-5
J gene: TRBJ2-1
D gene: .
clone size: .
CDR3 protein: CASSYPRGATGRNDEQFF
CDR3 DNA: TGTGCCAGCAGTTATCCGAGGGGTGCGACAGGGAGGAACGATGAGCAGTTCTTC

V gene: TRBV10-3
J gene: TRBJ2-5
D gene: .
clone size: .
CDR3 protein: CAISESSAETQYF
CDR3 DNA: TGTGCCATCAGTGAGTCATCGGCAGAGACCCAGTACTTC

V gene: TRBV10-3
J gene: TRBJ2-3
D gene: .
clone size: .
CDR3 protein: CAISESTGRGRTDTQYF
CDR3 DNA: TGTGCCATCAGTGAGTCGACGGGGAGGGGGCGGACAGATACGCAGTATTTT

V gene: TRBV12-5
J gene: TRBJ2-7
D gene: .
clone size: .
CDR3 protein: CASGLVVGNEQYF
CDR3 DNA: TGTGCTAGTGGTTTGGTGGTAGGGAACGAGCAGTACTTC

V gene: TRBV15
J gene: TRBJ1-1
D gene: TRBD1
clone size: .
CDR3 protein: CAFSDRANTEAFF
CDR3 DNA: TGTGCCTTCTCCGACAGGGCGAACACTGAAGCTTTCTTT

V gene: TRBV5-1
J gene: TRBJ2-1
D gene: TRBD2
clone size: .
CDR3 protein: CASSLEDSRGAGHEQFF
CDR3 DNA: TGCGCCAGCAGCTTGGAGGACTCAAGGGGAGCGGGGCATGAGCAGTTCTTC

V gene: TRBV7-2
J gene: TRBJ1-1
D gene: .
clone size: .
CDR3 protein: CASSHTGGPEAFF
CDR3 DNA: TGTGCCAGCAGCCATACTGGGGGACCTGAAGCTTTCTTT

V gene: TRBV2
J gene: TRBJ1-5
D gene: TRBD1
clone size: .
CDR3 protein: CASSWSDQGASNQPQHF
CDR3 DNA: TGTGCCAGCAGTTGGTCGGACCAGGGGGCAAGCAATCAGCCCCAGCATTTT

V gene: TRBV4-1
J gene: TRBJ2-7
D gene: .
clone size: .
CDR3 protein: CASRGSYDEQYF
CDR3 DNA: TGCGCCAGCAGGGGCAGTTACGACGAGCAGTACTTC

V gene: TRBV7-8
J gene: TRBJ1-6
D gene: TRBD1
clone size: .
CDR3 protein: CASSRDSSYNSPLHF
CDR3 DNA: TGTGCCAGCAGCCGGGACAGCTCCTATAATTCACCCCTCCACTTT

V gene: TRBV29-1
J gene: TRBJ1-2
D gene: .
clone size: .
CDR3 protein: CSVEVTQSTFYGYTF
CDR3 DNA: TGCAGCGTTGAAGTGACGCAGTCAACTTTCTATGGCTACACCTTC